The 26 T cell receptor beta chains presented below share a single source sample, sequenced in a study of blood T cell repertoires in COVID-19. The data were produced by immunoSEQ multiplex PCR, yet TCRdb's version contains in-frame clones alone and is incomplete. Found here are some 290,000 clones, more than 75% of them singletons; the top ten hold approximately 2.4%. The sample taken for sequencing was PBMCs or T cells enriched from blood (not recorded which). These receptors were obtained from a woman in her thirties or forties with acute COVID-19.

The rearrangement joins TRBV29-1 to TRBJ1-2; 10 bases are shared with TRBD1. Germline values: CDR1 SQVTM, CDR2 ANQGSEA. With 7 bases clipped from V and 3 bases from J, the junction kept 2 bases outside the gene matches. The CDR3 contains 12 residues. This CDR3 reads CSAGQGDYGYTF. The CDR3 nucleotides are TGCAGCGCCGGACAGGGGGACTATGGCTACACCTTC.

The chain uses TRBV27 and TRBJ2-7; 9 bases match TRBD2. The CDR3 is 16 amino acids. The germline gives CDR1 MNHEY, CDR2 SMNVEV (reference sequence). Trimming removed 2 bases from V and 6 bases from J; junction bases left unmatched: 11. The CDR3 is CASSLNTAGGRGEQYF. As DNA, the CDR3 is TGTGCCAGCAGTTTAAATACAGCGGGCGGGAGGGGCGAGCAGTACTTC.

This clone was observed a handful of times. This rearrangement joins TRBV6-5 to TRBJ2-1; TRBD1 might be the D (7 bases). Germline assignment: CDR1 MNHEY and CDR2 SVGAGI. CDR3 size: 15 residues. V lost 7 bases, J lost 6 bases, and 19 bases lay in between. CDR3 DNA sequence: TGTGCCAGCACCCAGGGGGGTCTTGGGCGCAATGAGCAGTTCTTC. Residues: CASTQGGLGRNEQFF.

This clone was observed a single time. V is TRBV5-1 and J is TRBJ2-3; D call uncertain. The length of the CDR3 is 15 residues. The V gene's germline CDR1 is SGHRS and CDR2 YFSETQ. V dropped 3 bases and J dropped 4 bases, with 15 bases sitting between them. The CDR3 sequence: CASSYNDGPSDTQYF. The CDR3 DNA reads TGCGCCAGCAGCTACAACGATGGCCCATCAGATACGCAGTATTTT.

The genes are TRBV4-1 and TRBJ2-1, with 9 bases aligning to TRBD2. Trimming took 4 bases from V and 3 from J; bases not matched to a gene: 7. The CDR3 length is 16 residues. CDR1 is MGHRA, CDR2 YSYEKL, per germline. CDR3 residues: CASSRRTSEDYNEQFF. The CDR3 DNA reads as TGCGCCAGCAGCCGCCGGACTAGCGAAGACTACAATGAGCAGTTCTTC.

V gene TRBV29-1 combines with J gene TRBJ2-3; 10 bases fit TRBD1. The V gene end was trimmed by 5 bases and the J gene end by 1 base; junction bases not matched to a gene: 15. The CDR3 sequence is 18 residues long. Germline CDR1 and CDR2: SQVTM and ANQGSEA. CDR3 amino acids: CSVSGTGVRGGGTDTQYF. The CDR3, as DNA: TGCAGCGTTTCCGGGACAGGGGTTCGCGGGGGCGGCACAGATACGCAGTATTTT.

V gene TRBV28 combines with J gene TRBJ1-6; no reliable D call. Germline lookup yields CDR1 MDHEN and CDR2 SYDVKM. CDR3 length: 13 amino acids. Trimming took 7 bases from V and 3 from J, leaving 7 bases between them. The CDR3 DNA reads as TGTGCCAGCATAGCGGTCTATAATTCACCCCTCCACTTT. It translates to CASIAVYNSPLHF.

To note about this clone: A read error may be the cause here, since a much bigger clone is one base away. The rearrangement links TRBV6-5 to TRBJ2-7, with 10 bases fitting TRBD2. This CDR3 has 14 residues. V was clipped by 5 bases and J by 0 bases; unmatched bases: 1. The germline V gene encodes CDR1 MNHEY and CDR2 SVGAGI. DNA of the CDR3: TGTGCCAGCAGTCCTAGCGGGAGCTCCTACGAGCAGTACTTC. Its translation is CASSPSGSSYEQYF.

The chain carries TRBV28 and TRBJ2-1; weak D call: TRBD1 (6 bases). The CDR3 totals 16 residues. CDR1 and CDR2 from the germline V gene are MDHEN and SYDVKM. V was pared by 2 bases and J by 4 bases, with 15 bases between. The DNA of the CDR3 is TGTGCCAGCAGTTTAGACACAGGGTTGGGATACAATGAGCAGTTCTTC. This gives the protein CASSLDTGLGYNEQFF.

The chain has TRBV18 and TRBJ1-1; D gene uncertain. Trimming took off 1 base at V and 6 bases at J, with 15 bases between the two ends. Germline V gives CDR1 KGHSH, CDR2 LQKENI. The CDR3 consists of 15 residues. In DNA, the CDR3 is TGTGCCAGCTCACCACTTCAGGCCTTGCAGGCTGAAGCTTTCTTT. This codes for CASSPLQALQAEAFF.

The chain combines TRBV10-1 with TRBJ1-2; possibly TRBD1 for D (6 bases). Trimming pared 2 bases from V and 0 bases from J, leaving 13 bases between. Germline CDR1 and CDR2: WNHNN and SYGVQD (reference sequence). This CDR3 has 16 amino acids. For the CDR3, the DNA is TGCGCCAGCAGTGAGCCTTACAGGGTGGCTAACTATGGCTACACCTTC. It is translated as CASSEPYRVANYGYTF.

CDR3 sequence reads: CAISDLGARGNTIYF. The CDR3 DNA follows: TGTGCCATCAGTGACCTAGGAGCAAGGGGAAACACCATATATTTT. The chain links TRBV10-3 to TRBJ1-3, with no clear D. CDR1 and CDR2 from the germline V gene are ENHRY and SYGVKD. The ends were cut back, 3 bases at V and 4 bases at J, with 13 bases in the middle. This CDR3 comprises 15 residues.

The table lists this clone with a count of one. J is TRBJ1-1 and V is TRBV20-1, with 7 bases matching TRBD1. V lost 5 bases and J lost 6; bases outside the gene matches: 3. The CDR3 is made up of 11 amino acids. The germline V gene encodes CDR1 DFQATT and CDR2 SNEGSKA (reference sequence). Written as DNA, the CDR3 is TGCAGTGCTTACAGGGGCCCTGAAGCTTTCTTT. It codes for CSAYRGPEAFF.

The chain recombines TRBV9 with TRBJ2-5; D is uncertain. Germline CDR1 reads SGDLS; CDR2 reads YYNGEE. The CDR3 has 14 amino acids. Trimming took off 4 bases at V and 1 base at J, with 11 bases between the two ends. CDR3 bases: TGTGCCAGCAGCCCCCACACGGGCCAAGAGACCCAGTACTTC. Protein product: CASSPHTGQETQYF.

Here the CDR3 DNA reads TGTGCCAGCAGCCCAATGGGGGGCTATGGCTACACCTTC. It is translated as CASSPMGGYGYTF. V gene TRBV6-5 combines with J gene TRBJ1-2; tentative D call: TRBD1 (5 bases). The CDR3 runs 13 residues. Germline CDR1 and CDR2: MNHEY and SVGAGI. Trimming took 6 bases from V and 4 from J, leaving 12 bases between them.

Only one count was recorded for this clone. V and J are TRBV28 and TRBJ1-3, with a tentative D call TRBD1 (6 bases). In germline, CDR1 is MDHEN, CDR2 SYDVKM. The ends were cut back, 11 bases at V and 5 bases at J, with 19 bases in the middle. The CDR3 sequence is 14 residues long. CDR3 nucleotides: TGTGCCTCAGATTCAGGGGACAATAGAAACACCATATATTTT. It translates to CASDSGDNRNTIYF.

The rearrangement uses TRBV2 and TRBJ2-3; 11 bases are a match to TRBD2. V lost 6 bases, J lost 0 bases, and 8 bases stayed unmatched. Germline V lookup: CDR1 SNHLY, CDR2 FYNNEI. The CDR3 has 17 amino acids. The CDR3 nucleotides are TGTGCCAGCAGGGCGTCTCTAGCGGGGGGTAGCACAGATACGCAGTATTTT. This encodes CASRASLAGGSTDTQYF.

This chain links TRBV28 with TRBJ1-5, with D unresolved. Germline CDR1 MDHEN, CDR2 SYDVKM. The CDR3 is 13 residues long. V lost 5 bases to trimming and J lost 3 bases, with 8 bases between them. DNA for the CDR3: TGTGCCAGCAGTACGGGAACCAATCAGCCCCAGCATTTT. Amino acid sequence: CASSTGTNQPQHF.

The chain carries TRBV7-8 and TRBJ1-2, with 12 nucleotides matching TRBD1. The germline V gene encodes CDR1 SGHVS and CDR2 FQNEAQ. The CDR3 contains 17 residues. The V segment lost 0 bases and the J segment 2 bases; nucleotides outside the gene matches: 4. DNA of the CDR3: TGTGCCAGCAGCTTAGCGGGACAGGGGGCGCGGAACTATGGCTACACCTTC. It codes for CASSLAGQGARNYGYTF.

V gene TRBV9 combines with J gene TRBJ2-6; D is undetermined. Germline values: CDR1 SGDLS, CDR2 YYNGEE. Trimming cost V 4 bases and J 3 bases, with 20 bases left between them. The CDR3 covers 18 residues. The CDR3 DNA reads as TGTGCCAGCAGCCCCCGTTCGGGTAGCATCTATGGGGCCAACGTCCTGACTTTC. This translates into CASSPRSGSIYGANVLTF.

The rearrangement uses TRBV19 and TRBJ2-2, with 7 bases aligning to TRBD1. The germline V gene encodes CDR1 LNHDA and CDR2 SQIVND (reference sequence). V shed 4 bases and J 5 bases; nucleotides not matched to a gene: 7. CDR3 size: 15 residues. The CDR3: CASSTTGVSTGELFF. For the CDR3, the DNA is TGTGCCAGTAGTACAACAGGGGTTAGTACCGGGGAGCTGTTTTTT.

This chain joins TRBV29-1 and TRBJ1-1; 10 nucleotides align to TRBD1. Germline CDR1 is SQVTM and CDR2 is ANQGSEA. V lost 3 bases and J lost 7; bases outside the gene matches: 5. This CDR3 has 13 amino acids. CDR3 residues: CSVDLGQGGEAFF. As DNA, the CDR3 is TGCAGCGTTGATCTTGGACAGGGGGGTGAAGCTTTCTTT.

V usage is TRBV7-8 and J usage is TRBJ2-7, with 9 positions matching TRBD1. After removal of 0 bases from V and 6 bases from J, the junction contained 3 bases not matched to a gene. The CDR3 extends over 14 amino acids. Germline CDR1 is SGHVS and CDR2 is FQNEAQ. The CDR3 sequence: CASSLAGQGGEQYF. As DNA, the CDR3 is TGTGCCAGCAGCTTAGCGGGACAGGGCGGCGAGCAGTACTTC. Using reference TRBV7-8 and TRBJ2-7 for the parts outside the CDR3, the full variable domain is GAGVSQSPRYKVAKRGQDVALRCDPISGHVSLFWYQQALGQGPEFLTYFQNEAQLDKSGLPSDRFFAERPEGSVSTLKIQRTQQEDSAVYLCASSLAGQGGEQYFGPGTRLTVT.

V and J are TRBV7-9 and TRBJ2-5; D possibly corresponds to TRBD2 (6 bases). CDR3 length: 15 amino acids. Per the germline V gene, CDR1 is SEHNR and CDR2 is FQNEAQ (reference sequence). Deletions cut 5 bases from V and 5 bases from J, with 18 bases between. DNA for the CDR3: TGTGCCAGCAGCCACCCGGGACTGGTCCTGGAGACCCAGTACTTC. It codes for CASSHPGLVLETQYF.

The rearrangement joins TRBV3-1 (or the pseudogene TRBV3-2) to TRBJ1-2; possibly TRBD1 for D (6 bases). Germline CDR1 and CDR2: LGHDT and YNNKEL (reference sequence). V was shortened by 2 bases and J by 2 bases, with 12 bases between the two germline ends. The CDR3 runs to 15 residues. The CDR3: CASSQPFGQNYGYTF. CDR3 coding DNA: TGTGCCAGCAGCCAACCGTTCGGACAGAACTATGGCTACACCTTC.

The gene calls are TRBV19 and TRBJ1-5; D is perhaps TRBD1 (5 bases). The CDR3 contains 16 residues. Germline V lookup: CDR1 LNHDA, CDR2 SQIVND (reference sequence). V shed 7 bases and J shed 1 base, with 17 bases lying between them. Here the CDR3 DNA reads TGTGCCAGTATTGGCCGGGCAGGGCTAAGCAATCAGCCCCAGCATTTT. As protein: CASIGRAGLSNQPQHF.